This T cell receptor (beta chain) was identified in a study of blood T cell repertoires in COVID-19. Study information: Spain, Italy and the United States supplied samples that represented acute and convalescent COVID-19.

This clone was detected a few times. Trimming removed 1 base at V and 4 bases at J, with 13 bases between. CDR1 is LGHDT and CDR2 is YNNKEL in the germline V gene (reference sequence). This CDR3 spans 15 amino acids. As handled by the study authors: Counts of nucleated cells, estimated from reference gene primer amplification, were obtained. Measured with immunoSEQ multiplex PCR; TCRdb has only the in-frame clones, and not every one. From that table come the V and J calls and clone size; the DNA was used to work out D and trimming. The sample lists approximately 120,000 clones, around 70% occurring once.

The receptor's source is a man aged 60 to 75 with acute or convalescent COVID-19. Sequences were obtained from peripheral blood. The V call is TRBV3-1 (or the pseudogene TRBV3-2), the J call TRBJ2-5, with a weak D call TRBD1 (5 bases). The CDR3 coding sequence is TGTGCCAGCAGCCAAGGCGGCAGGGCCTTAGAGACCCAGTACTTC. It is translated as CASSQGGRALETQYF.